This T cell receptor beta chain originates from a study of blood T cell repertoires in COVID-19. On the study more broadly: PBMCs, B-cell-depleted T cells, or T cells provided the cDNA or gDNA that made up the material.

Participant-given clinical history determined each cohort assignment. The V end was cut by 8 bases, the J end by 8 bases, with 16 bases between. CDR3 length: 13 residues. Germline V gene lookup returns CDR1 LNHNV and CDR2 YYDKDF (reference sequence). In the original analysis: Reference gene primer amplification gave nucleated cell count estimates. Only in-frame clones appear in the TCRdb table, and some are missing; sequencing was by immunoSEQ multiplex PCR. The DNA was the basis for D and trimming; V, J and clone size are from that table. The data show approximately 250,000 clones, 65% to 90% seen once.

The clonotype was recovered from a woman aged 45-59 years with acute COVID-19. The sample consisted of PBMCs or T cells enriched from blood (not recorded which). The V call is TRBV15, the J call TRBJ2-1, with D possibly matching TRBD2 (7 bases). The CDR3 DNA sequence: TGTGCCACCGGGGGGGGCGAATTCCATGAGCAGTTCTTC. Translating gives CATGGGEFHEQFF. The variable domain in full, completed from reference TRBV15 and TRBJ2-1, reads DAMVIQNPRYQVTQFGKPVTLSCSQTLNHNVMYWYQQKSSQAPKLLFHYYDKDFNNEADTPDNFQSRRPNTSFCFLDIRSPGLGDTAMYLCATGGGEFHEQFFGPGTRLTVL.